This TCR beta chain was captured in a study of blood T cell repertoires in COVID-19 (TCRdb year 2020). Broadly, across the study: Samples covering the acute and convalescent phases of COVID-19 were provided by collaborators in the United States, Italy and Spain. The repertoires were released in a freely available public database meant as a resource for research on the immune response to SARS-CoV-2. A de-identified subject ID, COVID-19 status, age in years and sex were almost always included in the sample metadata. The samples were drawn from two sources: the first 160 participants of the ongoing ImmuneRACE study, and some 1,300 subjects contributed by 6 global collaborators. Subjects who had been exposed to COVID-19, were actively infected with it, or had recovered from it provided the deeply sampled blood TCRbeta repertoires that made up the dataset. Where available, HLA class I and class II types were obtained from metadata supplied by the sample provider rather than from assay-based typing. The material from the prospective study consisted of cDNA or gDNA derived from T cells, B-cell-depleted T cells, or PBMCs. The investigation overall reported the following: How much clinical and demographic metadata was included differed by source and by participant, and the metadata was provided uncurated.

The CDR3, from cysteine to phenylalanine, totals 14 residues. The retained sequence is limited to the CDR3, 42 bases, with the frame set at the first base. After removal of 3 bases from V and 6 bases from J, the junction retains 3 bases not matched to a gene. CDR1 and CDR2 are read off the germline V gene as SGDLS and YYNGEE. Samples from volunteer blood donors who had recovered from COVID-19 were contributed by a second Seattle source. Each collaborating institution followed its own protocols to collect whole blood in K2EDTA tubes. For TCRbeta analysis, collaborators shipped samples in one of three forms: frozen whole blood, isolated PBMCs, or DNA extracted from either of those sample types. TCRbeta CDR3 regions were amplified from genomic DNA by means of the immunoSEQ Assay, a bias-controlled multiplex PCR. Regarding the original processing steps: Nucleated cell counts per sample were estimated from amplification of reference gene primers within the assay. Sequence reads were collapsed and filtered to measure the absolute abundance of every unique TCRbeta CDR3 rearrangement. For each sample, productive Simpson clonality was calculated by taking the square root of Simpson's diversity index across productive rearrangements. TCRdb took over this immuneACCESS table, retaining in-frame rearrangements with V and J assigned. Such tables are incomplete; in checked studies, under half of the missing clones stem from an unresolved V gene, and the remainder is unexplained. D and trimming come from the DNA, and the V and J calls and clone size come from that table. Counted in this sample were some 210,000 clones; approximately 91% of them appeared once. The ten largest clonotypes hold roughly 6.5% of the sample.

Concerning this clone itself: No antigen is known for it. Per-base qualities were not stored, and no clone one base away is much larger.

The sequence derives from a man in his 60s who had recovered from COVID-19. Specimen: peripheral blood. In this chain, TRBV9 is recombined with TRBJ1-5; 10 middle bases align to TRBD1. CDR3 protein: CASSDRDRGQPQHF. In nucleotide form, the sequence is TGTGCCAGCAGCGACCGGGACAGGGGTCAGCCCCAGCATTTT.